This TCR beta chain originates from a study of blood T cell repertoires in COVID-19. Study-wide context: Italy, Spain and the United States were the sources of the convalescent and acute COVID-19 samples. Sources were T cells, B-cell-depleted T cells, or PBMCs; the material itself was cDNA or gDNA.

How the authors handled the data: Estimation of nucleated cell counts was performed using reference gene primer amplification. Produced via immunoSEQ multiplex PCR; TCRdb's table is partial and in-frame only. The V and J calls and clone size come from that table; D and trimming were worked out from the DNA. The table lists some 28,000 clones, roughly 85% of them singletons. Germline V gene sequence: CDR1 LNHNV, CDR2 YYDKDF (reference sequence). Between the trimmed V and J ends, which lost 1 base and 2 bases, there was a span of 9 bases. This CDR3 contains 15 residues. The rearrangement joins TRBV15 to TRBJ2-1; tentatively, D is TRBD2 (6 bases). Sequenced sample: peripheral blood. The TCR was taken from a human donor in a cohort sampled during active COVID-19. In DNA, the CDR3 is TGTGCCACCAGCAGAGGGGCGGGAACCTACAATGAGCAGTTCTTC. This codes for CATSRGAGTYNEQFF.